This T cell receptor beta chain was recovered during a study of graft-versus-host responses after intestinal transplantation. Study context: All recipients were given anti-thymocyte globulin induction, and tacrolimus and steroids were then administered for around three years.

Sequenced by immunoSEQ multiplex PCR; TCRdb stores in-frame clones only, minus some. The sample carries over 90,000 clones, 91% recorded once. From germline, CDR1 is MNHEY and CDR2 SVGAGI. The V and J ends lost 5 bases and 4 bases respectively, with 3 bases between them. This CDR3 comprises 11 residues. In its sample, this clone was seen a few times. The antigen remains undetermined. The sequence was collected from a human donor who was the organ donor for an intestinal transplant. The specimen comprised unstimulated CD4+ T cells sorted from spleen or lymph node cells, sampled before transplant. The chain recombines TRBV6-5 with TRBJ1-3; D gene unclear. CDR3 region: CASSRGNTIYF. CDR3 bases: TGTGCCAGCAGTCGGGGAAACACCATATATTTT.